Shown below are 17 T cell receptor beta chains from a single sample sequenced in a study of blood T cell repertoires in COVID-19. The protocol was immunoSEQ multiplex PCR, while the TCRdb copy is restricted to in-frame clones and leaves out a portion. The sample contains about 83,000 clones, 70% to 90% of which appear only once. Sequenced material: peripheral blood. The receptors were sampled from a woman of 80 years or more in a cohort sampled during active or convalescent COVID-19.

CDR3 region: CASSPDRKPTGELFF. The DNA for the CDR3 is TGTGCCAGCAGCCCAGACAGGAAACCAACCGGGGAGCTGTTTTTT. This rearrangement joins TRBV7-3 to TRBJ2-2; possibly TRBD1 for D (6 bases). Germline-derived CDR1 and CDR2 are SGHTA and FQGTGA. CDR3 size: 15 residues. Deletions cut 5 bases from V and 5 bases from J, with 15 bases between.

The chain couples TRBV9 to TRBJ2-5, with D possibly matching TRBD1 (6 bases). The CDR3 contains 14 residues. Germline V gives CDR1 SGDLS, CDR2 YYNGEE. V lost 4 bases and J 5 bases, leaving 15 bases between the germline ends. Written as DNA, the CDR3 is TGTGCCAGCAGCCCAGCCACTAGGGGGGAGACCCAGTACTTC. The encoded protein is CASSPATRGETQYF.

The chain combines TRBV6-5 with TRBJ1-2, with 8 bases lining up with TRBD1. Germline lookup yields CDR1 MNHEY and CDR2 SVGAGI. The V and J ends lost 7 bases and 4 bases, in that order; junction bases with no gene match: 8. This CDR3 spans 14 amino acids. The CDR3 protein is CASTDPGGSYGYTF. CDR3 bases: TGTGCCAGCACCGACCCAGGGGGCTCCTATGGCTACACCTTC.

This chain uses TRBV11-2 with TRBJ2-5; 11 bases fit TRBD2. V gave up 1 base and J gave up 4 bases; unmatched junction bases: 5. Germline CDR1 reads SGHAT; CDR2 reads FQNNGV. The CDR3 consists of 16 residues. The CDR3 DNA reads TGTGCCAGCAGCTTAGTGACTAGCGGGATGGGAGAGACCCAGTACTTC. This gives the protein CASSLVTSGMGETQYF.

The chain carries TRBV27 and TRBJ1-5; no definite D call. The CDR3 extends over 13 amino acids. Trimming removed 5 bases at V and 3 bases at J, with 8 bases between. In germline, CDR1 is MNHEY, CDR2 SMNVEV (reference sequence). Written as DNA, the CDR3 is TGTGCCAGCAGTCCCCGGGTCAATCAGCCCCAGCATTTT. Protein: CASSPRVNQPQHF.

The chain carries TRBV21-1 and TRBJ2-5; whether TRBD2, the table's D call, matches the DNA was not checked. TRBV21-1 is annotated as a pseudogene. The CDR3 has 11 amino acids. The chain's CDR3 is CAAGGKETQYF. The DNA for the CDR3 is TGTGCCGCGGGGGGGAAAGAGACCCAGTACTTC.

CDR3 sequence (DNA): TGTGCCAGTAGTGACAGTTATGGCTACACCTTC. Amino acid sequence: CASSDSYGYTF. The gene calls are TRBV19 and TRBJ1-2, with D perhaps TRBD1 (5 bases). This CDR3 is 11 amino acids long. Germline lookup yields CDR1 LNHDA and CDR2 SQIVND (reference sequence). V lost 5 bases to trimming and J lost 5 bases, with 6 bases between them.

The chain uses TRBV7-8 and TRBJ1-5; 10 nucleotides align to TRBD1. The CDR3 has 16 residues. Trimming removed 4 bases from V and 6 bases from J; junction bases left unmatched: 9. The germline gives CDR1 SGHVS, CDR2 FQNEAQ. Here the CDR3 DNA reads TGTGCCAGCAGCTCCGCGGGACAGGGGTTCGGTCAGCCCCAGCATTTT. It yields the protein CASSSAGQGFGQPQHF.

CDR3 coding DNA: TGTGCCACCAGTGAACCGGGACAGGGATACACCGGGGAGCTGTTTTTT. Translation: CATSEPGQGYTGELFF. The chain carries TRBV24-1 and TRBJ2-2, with 9 bases aligning to TRBD1. The germline V gene has CDR1 KGHDR and CDR2 SFDVKD. The CDR3 has 16 amino acids. J lost 3 bases, V lost 4 bases, and 5 bases had no gene match.

The chain uses TRBV6-6 and TRBJ1-4; 10 bases align to TRBD1. Germline assignment: CDR1 MNHNY and CDR2 SVGAGI (reference sequence). J gave up 5 bases and V 4 bases, and 7 bases lay outside the gene matches. The CDR3 consists of 16 residues. The CDR3 sequence: CASSWPPGQGNEKLFF. The CDR3 DNA follows: TGTGCCAGCAGTTGGCCCCCGGGACAGGGGAATGAAAAACTGTTTTTT.

The chain joins TRBV5-1 to TRBJ2-1; the match to TRBD1 covers 7 bases. J was trimmed by 8 bases and V by 2 bases; bases with no gene match: 4. The CDR3 length is 13 residues. CDR1 is SGHRS and CDR2 is YFSETQ in the germline V gene. The CDR3 DNA sequence: TGCGCCAGCAGCTTTGGCAGGGGGTATGAGCAGTTCTTC. Its protein is CASSFGRGYEQFF. Full variable domain (remainder filled in from reference TRBV5-1 and TRBJ2-1): KAGVTQTPRYLIKTRGQQVTLSCSPISGHRSVSWYQQTPGQGLQFLFEYFSETQRNKGNFPGRFSGRQFSNSRSEMNVSTLELGDSALYLCASSFGRGYEQFFGPGTRLTVL.

The rearrangement links TRBV5-6 to TRBJ1-2; weak D call: TRBD1 (5 bases). Germline CDR1 is SGHDT and CDR2 is YYEEEE. V was pared by 4 bases and J by 0 bases, with 16 bases between. The CDR3 sequence is 16 residues long. CDR3: CASSGAVFQANYGYTF. DNA for the CDR3: TGTGCCAGCAGCGGGGCAGTCTTTCAAGCTAACTATGGCTACACCTTC.

The rearrangement uses TRBV4-2 and TRBJ2-1; TRBD2 matches at 7 bases. Germline-derived CDR1 and CDR2 are LGHNA and YNFKEQ. With 4 bases clipped from V and 2 bases from J, the junction kept 11 bases outside the gene matches. CDR3 length: 17 residues. In nucleotides, the CDR3 is TGTGCCAGCAGCCCCGGGGGGACTAATCTGCCCTACAATGAGCAGTTCTTC. Translating gives CASSPGGTNLPYNEQFF.

The V gene is TRBV5-4, the J gene TRBJ2-1; 12 bases agree with TRBD1. Germline-derived CDR1 and CDR2 are SGHNT and YYREEE (reference sequence). The V segment lost 4 bases and the J segment 8 bases; nucleotides outside the gene matches: 13. This CDR3 comprises 17 residues. The CDR3 region is CASSAGLGTGGSDEQFF. Written as DNA, the CDR3 is TGTGCCAGCAGCGCGGGCCTGGGGACAGGGGGCTCGGATGAGCAGTTCTTC.

The rearrangement uses TRBV21-1 and TRBJ2-3; the DNA was not used to check the table's D call, TRBD2. TRBV21-1 is a recognized pseudogene. This CDR3 region has 18 residues. The CDR3 protein is CASSTTSGRASSTDTQYF. The DNA for the CDR3 is TGTGCCAGCAGCACTACTAGCGGGAGAGCCTCTAGCACAGATACGCAGTATTTT.

CDR3 in amino acids: CASPRTGGGEQFF. CDR3 coding DNA: TGTGCCAGCCCAAGGACTGGGGGCGGTGAGCAGTTCTTC. This chain connects TRBV12-3 or TRBV12-4 to TRBJ2-1; tentatively, D is TRBD1 (6 bases). The length of the CDR3 is 13 residues. Trimming pared 8 bases from V and 9 bases from J, leaving 17 bases between.

The chain combines TRBV13 with TRBJ1-1; 7 bases agree with TRBD1. The V gene end was trimmed by 3 bases and the J gene end by 1 base; junction bases not matched to a gene: 14. The CDR3 sequence is 18 residues long. Per the germline V gene, CDR1 is PRHDT and CDR2 is FYEKMQ (reference sequence). CDR3 in amino acids: CASSLGQLLIRENTEAFF. As DNA, the CDR3 is TGTGCCAGCAGCTTGGGACAGCTCCTCATAAGGGAGAACACTGAAGCTTTCTTT.